The 5 T cell receptor beta chains listed next were all sequenced from one sample in a study of shared clonotypes between healthy human individuals. TCRdb's copy holds only in-frame clones and misses some; the assay was immunoSEQ multiplex PCR. The table records millions of clones, roughly 92% of them present only once. Sequences were obtained from naive CD4+ T cells sorted from blood. The sample's subset: CD45RA+ positively selected. The receptors were gathered from a man aged 18 to 29 in good health.

This rearrangement joins TRBV5-1 to TRBJ2-2, with D perhaps matching TRBD2 (5 bases). The CDR3 has 14 amino acids. The V gene's germline CDR1 is SGHRS and CDR2 YFSETQ. CDR3 sequence (DNA): TGCGTCTCGAAAGTCGATTCCGGGGCCGGGGAGCTGTTTTTT. As protein: CVSKVDSGAGELFF.

The rearrangement joins TRBV30 to TRBJ1-1; 12 nucleotides line up with TRBD1. Germline CDR1 is GTSNPN and CDR2 is SVGIG (reference sequence). This CDR3 comprises 14 residues. The V and J ends lost 4 bases and 8 bases, in that order; junction bases with no gene match: 8. The CDR3 coding sequence is TGTGCCTGGATGGCCGGGACAGGGGGCCCCGAAGCTTTCTTT. Residues: CAWMAGTGGPEAFF.

J is TRBJ1-5 and V is TRBV16; tentatively, D is TRBD1 (5 bases). V lost 3 bases and J lost 6, with 15 bases in between. Germline values: CDR1 KGHSY, CDR2 FQNENV. This CDR3 comprises 15 residues. The CDR3 DNA sequence: TGTGCCAGCAGCCACCCGGGACGGGGGAGTCAGCCCCAGCATTTT. Translation gives CASSHPGRGSQPQHF.

This sequence joins TRBV9 and TRBJ2-2; 11 nucleotides match TRBD2. The CDR3 consists of 16 residues. The junction had 4 bases not matched to a gene; V was cut back by 3 bases and J by 3 bases. Germline V gives CDR1 SGDLS, CDR2 YYNGEE. CDR3 nucleotide sequence: TGTGCCAGCAGCGCGGGACTAGCGGTCGACACCGGGGAGCTGTTTTTT. Translation gives CASSAGLAVDTGELFF.

Remarks on this clone: Other DNA sequences in the same sample also yield this CDR3. The chain recombines TRBV28 with TRBJ1-1; no clear D. CDR3 length: 12 residues. V was cut by 2 bases and J by 5 bases, with 6 bases left in between. Germline V gene sequence: CDR1 MDHEN, CDR2 SYDVKM. The CDR3 loop is CASSLVGTEAFF. The CDR3 DNA follows: TGTGCCAGCAGTTTAGTGGGGACTGAAGCTTTCTTT.